This T cell receptor (beta chain) is drawn from a study of T cell changes during pregnancy in multiple sclerosis (dated by TCRdb to between 2017 and 2020). For context, the study as a whole: Changes in the T cell repertoire over the course of pregnancy were examined in this study in women with multiple sclerosis.

The method behind the library was the immunoSEQ multiplex PCR assay. TCRdb limited this immuneACCESS table to in-frame rearrangements with V and J called. A share of clones is missing; checked studies link under half to unresolved V genes, and the rest is unexplained. The table for this sample lists about 40,000 clones; around 94% of them were counted only once. Together, the top ten hold 0.95% to 1.5% of the sample. Note on this clone: Its specific antigen is unknown. No much larger clone is present one base from it, and per-base qualities are unavailable.

Unmatched junction bases come to 8, with V trimmed by 1 base and J by 7 bases. Measured from the cysteine to the phenylalanine, the CDR3 is 16 residues long. Solely the CDR3 DNA is kept, with 48 bases framed from the first base. According to the germline V gene, CDR1 reads SGHTA and CDR2 reads FQGTGA. The chain couples TRBV7-3 to TRBJ2-3; TRBD2 aligns with 10 central bases. The sample consisted of peripheral blood, taken before pregnancy. The TCR originated in a female donor with multiple sclerosis, enrolled in a pregnancy study. The DNA is TGTGCCAGCAGCTTAAATAGGTTAGCGGGAGGAAATACGCAGTATTTT. Its translation is CASSLNRLAGGNTQYF. With the rest looked up from the reference TRBV7-3 and TRBJ2-3 genes rather than sequenced, the full variable domain is GAGVSQTPSNKVTEKGKYVELRCDPISGHTALYWYRQSLGQGPEFLIYFQGTGAADDSGLPNDRFFAVRPEGSVSTLKIQRTERGDSAVYLCASSLNRLAGGNTQYFGPGTRLTVL.